At least ten counts were recorded for the clone carrying this TCR beta chain. Its antigen is not known. The sample comes from a study of T-cell reconstitution after alpha-beta-depleted transplantation in children. The CDR3 length is 13 residues. Germline V gene data show CDR1 as SQVTM and CDR2 as ANQGSEA. V shed 8 bases and J shed 4 bases, with 17 bases lying between them. TCRbeta library preparation incorporated unique molecular identifiers. TCRdb re-called the PCR reads with MiXCR, one entry per CDR3 protein. This sample yields about 460,000 distinct CDR3 sequences, of which more than 9% are seen a single time; around 2% belongs to the top ten. Findings and caveats of the study: Counts and diversity of T cells one year after transplant came mostly from newly produced T cells. At day 60, the high TCRbeta diversity found in some patients originated from recipient T cells and thymic progenitors that had survived. Approximately two months post-transplant, alpha-beta T cells reportedly originated from several hundred expanded graft clones.

The sample was PBMCs, taken before TCRalphabeta/CD19-depleted stem cell transplant. This chain joins TRBV29-1 and TRBJ2-5; a possible D gene is TRBD2 (7 bases). The origin of this receptor is a child aged 2 to 10 with inherited bone marrow failure, due to receive a stem cell transplant. DNA for the CDR3: TGCAGCCCCGGGGGGCCTCAGGGAGAGACCCAGTACTTC. This encodes CSPGGPQGETQYF. Supplemented by reference TRBV29-1 and TRBJ2-5, the full variable domain reads SAVISQKPSRDICQRGTSLTIQCQVDSQVTMMFWYRQQPGQSLTLIATANQGSEATYESGFVIDKFPISRPNLTFSTLTVSNMSPEDSSIYLCSPGGPQGETQYFGPGTRLLVL.